This T cell receptor (beta chain) emerged from a study of blood T cells in healthy people across ages. Trimming stripped 2 bases from V and 6 bases from J, with 6 bases between. CDR3 size: 12 residues. Per the germline V gene, CDR1 is LNHNV and CDR2 is YYDKDF (reference sequence). It was with a sample-barcoded 5' primer and a J-beta primer mix that a second PCR of about 6 to 12 cycles was run. TCRdb re-called the 5' RACE reads through MiXCR, storing one row per CDR3 protein. Among approximately 1,700,000 distinct CDR3 sequences listed, about two fifths were seen once. The gene calls are TRBV15 and TRBJ2-3; D remains ambiguous. The TCR was taken from a human donor in good health. Sample: blood. CDR3 in DNA: TGTGCCACCAGCAGATCTTGGGATACGCAGTATTTT. It is translated as CATSRSWDTQYF. The complete variable domain, with remaining parts taken from reference TRBV15 and TRBJ2-3, reads DAMVIQNPRYQVTQFGKPVTLSCSQTLNHNVMYWYQQKSSQAPKLLFHYYDKDFNNEADTPDNFQSRRPNTSFCFLDIRSPGLGDTAMYLCATSRSWDTQYFGPGTRLTVL.